This record concerns one T cell receptor beta chain sequence. V trimming: 3 bases; J trimming: 5 bases; junction bases outside the gene matches: 5. CDR1 is SGDLS and CDR2 is YYNGEE in the germline V gene. The CDR3 length is 15 residues. The data stem from a study of T-cell reconstitution after alpha-beta-depleted transplantation in children. Preparing the TCRbeta library involved the use of unique molecular identifiers. TCRdb redid the calling of the PCR reads with MiXCR, one entry per CDR3 protein. Of about 640,000 distinct CDR3 sequences listed, approximately 16% are singletons. The chain combines TRBV9 with TRBJ1-1, with TRBD1 matching 12 bases. Sequenced material: PBMCs from the stem cell graft donor, taken from the stem cell graft. The source is a human donor who donated a stem cell graft to a child with acute myeloid leukemia. The CDR3 coding sequence is TGTGCCAGCAGCGGGGGGACAGGGGGCAGGACTGAAGCTTTCTTT. Its translation: CASSGGTGGRTEAFF.